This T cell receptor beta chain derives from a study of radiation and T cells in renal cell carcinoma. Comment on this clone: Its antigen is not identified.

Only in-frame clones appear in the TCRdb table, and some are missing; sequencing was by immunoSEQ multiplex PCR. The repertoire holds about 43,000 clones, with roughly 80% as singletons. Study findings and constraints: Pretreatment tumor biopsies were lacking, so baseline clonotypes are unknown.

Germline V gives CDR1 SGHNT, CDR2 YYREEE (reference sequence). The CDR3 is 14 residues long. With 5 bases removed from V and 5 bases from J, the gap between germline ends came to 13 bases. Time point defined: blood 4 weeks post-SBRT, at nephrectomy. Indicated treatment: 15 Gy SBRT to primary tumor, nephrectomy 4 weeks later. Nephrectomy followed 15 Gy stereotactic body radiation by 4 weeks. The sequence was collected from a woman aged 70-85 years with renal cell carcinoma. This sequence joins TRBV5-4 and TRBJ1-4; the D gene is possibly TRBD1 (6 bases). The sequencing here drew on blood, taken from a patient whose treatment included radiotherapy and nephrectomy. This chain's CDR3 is CASSQGGPNEKLFF. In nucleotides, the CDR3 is TGTGCCAGCAGTCAAGGGGGTCCCAATGAAAAACTGTTTTTT. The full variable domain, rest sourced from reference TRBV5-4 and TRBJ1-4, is ETGVTQSPTHLIKTRGQQVTLRCSSQSGHNTVSWYQQALGQGPQFIFQYYREEENGRGNFPPRFSGLQFPNYSSELNVNALELDDSALYLCASSQGGPNEKLFFGSGTQLSVL.